Sequencing of this T cell receptor (beta chain) was carried out in a study of cytomegalovirus exposure and HLA in healthy donors (dated by TCRdb to about 2017). Regarding the research as a whole: An earlier analysis of roughly 500 of the donors reported over 250 Gb of sequence data and around 100 million unique TCR beta sequences obtained from 150 million to 200 million T cells. Roughly 300 gigabases of sequencing data and roughly 81 million unique TCR sequences made up an early release that covered 640 HLA-typed donors. Of the roughly 400 genotyped donors, 70% to 90% were placed in the genetic ancestry cluster associated with self-reported Caucasian donors. The study was designed to test whether signatures of past pathogen exposure could be identified by cataloging public T cell receptors. The study profiled the T cell repertoires of fewer than 850 subjects by immunosequencing and related them to cytomegalovirus serostatus. Along with the approximately 650-subject first cohort, a separate validation cohort of 120 different subjects was used. The study combined high-throughput TCR immunosequencing, statistical association of individual TCRs with disease status, and machine learning to predict cytomegalovirus infection status. In a later analysis, previously published TCR beta repertoires from several hundred donors were re-analyzed and high-resolution HLA genotyping was added so that TCR occurrence patterns could be studied. Rather than using new phenotypic data, the later analysis identified candidate immune exposures from TCR beta sequences and from how often those sequences occurred across donors. An earlier analysis of approximately 500 of the donors applied high-throughput TCR beta sequencing to assess whether each TCR beta V gene segment acted as functional or pseudogenic. Donor age, sex, ethnicity and CMV serostatus were collected together with the repertoire data. In a later genetic analysis, genome-wide SNP genotypes for about 55% of the roughly 700 donors were used, and that subset was treated as a discovery cohort. Every discovery cohort repertoire had been produced on one sequencing platform. HLA typing covered class I and class II loci at four-digit resolution. The number of donors typed differed by locus, with roughly 629-640 for A, B, C, DRB1 and DQB1, roughly 520 for DQA1, some 570 for DPA1, and around 460 for DPB1. A handful of DR-DQ haplotypes were treated as single units for association and clustering because of strong linkage in the cohort. On average, 235,054 unique TCR beta nucleotide sequences were sequenced per donor among a few hundred genotyped donors of the cohort, with roughly 18% of those sequences being non-productive.

Library creation used the immunoSEQ multiplex PCR assay. For the multiplex PCR, a mixture combining 60 forward primers for TCR Vbeta segments and 13 reverse primers for TCR Jbeta segments was used. The CDR3 region of rearranged TCR beta genes was amplified from genomic DNA by a multiplex PCR assay. The amplified TCR beta libraries were sequenced on the Illumina HiSeq System as 87-base-pair reads. In the source study's methods: A later analysis tallied approximately 87 million unique TCR beta chains across the 666 repertoires, and approximately 9.9 million of those chains were shared by two or more donors. To remove PCR and sequencing errors, raw reads were error-corrected and collapsed into unique sequences using a nearest-neighbor algorithm that merged closely related sequences. CDR3 sequences were aligned to IMGT reference sequences to assign V, D and J gene segments. For a sequence to be retained, a match of at least six nucleotides was required to both a V gene segment and a J gene segment. A rearrangement counted as productive if the CDR3 had no stop codons and remained in frame with V and J, and every other rearrangement counted as non-productive. CDR3 was defined by IMGT convention, running from the second conserved V-encoded cysteine to the conserved J-encoded phenylalanine. The earlier analysis of about 500 of the donors excluded sequences that lacked an unambiguous match to a single V gene segment. An earlier analysis of several hundred of the donors called V segments functional above 56.7% productive rearrangements and segregating when the between-donor standard deviation exceeded 5%. A statistical classification framework was built for diagnosing cytomegalovirus status from the catalog of TCR beta chain sequences. A later analysis assigned V and J genes by comparing TCR nucleotide sequences with IMGT/GENE-DB human TR gene sequences. In a later analysis, CDR3 sequences and most-parsimonious VDJ recombination scenarios were assigned using the TCRdist pipeline. In a later analysis, each TCR beta chain was defined by its CDR3 amino acid sequence together with its V-gene family, and reads without a unique V-gene family were excluded. To address suspected cross-contamination and a sequencing artifact, a later analysis removed approximately 600 highly shared, low-generation-probability nucleotide sequences. A later analysis calculated a clonal expansion index for each public chain from normalized within-repertoire ranks of inferred template counts. Generation probabilities in a later analysis came from a VDJ recombination model fitted to out-of-frame rearrangements, and those results were checked against IGoR. In a later analysis, hypergeometric tests were used to score TCR-TCR, TCR-HLA and TCR-CMV co-occurrence, with a repertoire-size bias correction applied to TCR pairs. To estimate false discovery rates, a later analysis permuted the HLA or CMV assignments 20 times. A later analysis grouped co-occurring TCRs with DBSCAN, adding TCRdist sequence similarity when clustering within HLA-allele-positive subsets. Repertoires with fewer than 30,000 or more than 120,000 public chains, plus five repertoires with anomalous nucleotide sharing, were excluded from co-occurrence clustering. TCRdb's version of the immuneACCESS table is confined to in-frame rearrangements and falls short of the full clone set. An unresolved V gene accounts for under half of the shortfall where checked; the remainder is of unknown origin. That table is the source of V, J and clone size, and D and trimming were worked out from the DNA. The sample table lists some 200,000 clones, roughly 70% of them with a count of one. In total, the top ten clones hold 2.6% of the sample.

Of note for this clone: Its antigen specificity is not known. No per-base quality is available; no much larger clone lies one base away.

From its cysteine to its phenylalanine, the CDR3 spans 14 amino acids. Solely the CDR3 DNA is kept, with 42 bases framed from the first base. The cohort was made up of under 800 healthy bone marrow donors. All cohort members were sampled while nominally healthy, although unrecorded immune exposures were likely present. The donor tested CMV seropositive and was one of the 289 seropositive cohort members. A peripheral blood sample was collected from each donor, and TCR beta sequencing was performed on peripheral blood mononuclear cells. Genomic DNA was extracted from the blood cell samples with the Qiagen DNeasy Blood Extraction Kit. Overall results and qualifications from the work: The authors suggested that the approach could potentially be generalized to other disease states and immunological phenotypes. At a false discovery rate of 0.05, a later analysis linked 16,000 or so TCR beta sequences to specific HLA alleles. For the cohort, immune exposure information was limited to CMV serostatus. HLA typing was unavailable for some donors at each locus, so association tests used only the typed subset. This cohort had only TCR beta chains sequenced, and the lack of alpha or paired-chain data limited which features could be detected. The earlier analysis of almost 600 of the donors excluded about 16 rarely observed V segments, including chromosome 9 orphons, because counts were too low. Compared with the approximately 670-donor mean, donors in an Asian-associated ancestry cluster had fewer N-insertions in productive TCRs, according to a later genetic analysis. In a later analysis, several top co-occurrence clusters were reported to appear linked to parvovirus B19, influenza, CMV and Epstein-Barr virus. A later genetic analysis associated a missense DCLRE1C variant with V-gene and J-gene trimming of TCR beta chains, and an independent cohort replicated the association. Some IMGT-functional V segments, including TRBV6-2 and TRBV6-3, could not be distinguished by the 87-base-pair reads and were therefore excluded. In the study, some 180 TCR beta chains were listed as associated with cytomegalovirus. In vitro tests confirmed that a few of the cytomegalovirus-associated TCR beta chains recognize cytomegalovirus antigens. Linkage disequilibrium might explain the correlated functional status among segregating V segments, but an unknown experimental factor could not be ruled out. Broadly in line with IMGT annotations, most TCR beta V segments showed up in productive rearrangements about 87% or about 30% of the time in an earlier analysis of around 600 of the donors. Compared with equally common non-associated chains, HLA-associated TCR beta chains in a later analysis were more clonally expanded and had lower generation probabilities. In a later analysis, TCR association rates were found to vary across HLA loci, with the most associated TCRs seen for DRB1 alleles and the fewest for HLA-C alleles. A further reported finding was that TCR beta sequences accurately predicted the HLA-A and HLA-B alleles for most subjects in the first cohort. In a later analysis, most CMV-associated TCR beta chains were found to appear HLA-restricted, with HLA associations seemingly driven largely by CMV exposure. Sequencing depth was assumed to be roughly uniform across donors in the presence/absence analyses, though that assumption may not hold. Cytomegalovirus status was reported to be diagnosed by the classifier with high specificity and sensitivity in both the original and validation cohorts. A group of highly shared sequence variants was considered likely to be a technical artifact of the sequencing pipeline. Most TCR sequences were seen in very few donors, while some public TCRs were found in many individuals. When HLA alleles, especially DR and DQ, strongly co-occurred, attributing TCR associations to individual alleles was difficult.

The receptor comes from a man aged 40-55 years in good health and CMV-seropositive. Sequencing was performed on PBMCs. In this chain, TRBV21-1 is recombined with TRBJ2-1; the table names TRBD1, a call not compared with the DNA. TRBV21-1 is deemed a pseudogene. The DNA is as follows: TGTGCCAGCAGCACCCTTGGGACAGACAATGAGCAGTTCTTC. It specifies CASSTLGTDNEQFF.